This section outlines one T cell receptor (beta chain) sequence together with its context. Its antigen is currently unknown. The data belong to a study of PD-1 blockade in classical Hodgkin lymphoma. Study background: Treatment was intravenous nivolumab, 3 mg/kg every 2 weeks, until progression. Overall study results and limits: Nivolumab initiated under 1 year post-ASCT led to patient exclusion. The drivers behind the repertoire differences, possibly disease activity or prior therapy, remain undefined. Researchers reported that CD4+ TCR diversity, though not CD8+, rose significantly by C4D1.

Each patient relapsed following autologous stem cell transplantation, and prior brentuximab vedotin exposure differed. Assay used: immunoSEQ multiplex PCR; TCRdb lists only in-frame clones, some missing. The profile shows about 110,000 clones, roughly nine tenths of them singletons. V trimming: 2 bases; J trimming: 2 bases; junction bases outside the gene matches: 3. The CDR3 has 15 residues. Germline V gene sequence: CDR1 PRHDT, CDR2 FYEKMQ (reference sequence). This clonotype was sampled from a human donor with classical Hodgkin lymphoma. This material consisted of peripheral blood mononuclear cells (PBMCs), taken before the second cycle of nivolumab. The rearrangement uses TRBV13 and TRBJ1-1, with 9 bases identical to TRBD1. The CDR3 DNA reads TGTGCCAGCAGCTTATGGACAGGGGTAAACACTGAAGCTTTCTTT. This encodes CASSLWTGVNTEAFF.